This T cell receptor beta chain originates from a study of cytomegalovirus exposure and HLA in healthy donors. CDR3 length: 16 amino acids. Trimming removed 0 bases from V and 5 bases from J; junction bases left unmatched: 1. Germline CDR1 reads SGHVS; CDR2 reads FQNEAQ. PCR amplification relied on 60 Vbeta primers (plus 13 Jbeta primers). TCRdb keeps only in-frame clones here, not all; method: immunoSEQ multiplex PCR. The sample shows just over 150,000 clones, 65% to 90% of them seen only once. The genes are TRBV7-8 and TRBJ2-1; 13 bases align to TRBD2. What was sequenced was PBMCs. The sequence came from a man over 45 in good health and CMV-seropositive. The CDR3: CASSLALAGGDNEQFF. The CDR3 DNA sequence: TGTGCCAGCAGCTTAGCACTAGCGGGAGGGGACAATGAGCAGTTCTTC.